A selection of T cell receptor beta chains follows, all from one sample in a study of blood T cell repertoires in COVID-19. Sequenced by immunoSEQ multiplex PCR; TCRdb stores in-frame clones only, minus some. The table shows over 150,000 clones, with more than 70% occurring only once. The sample taken for sequencing was peripheral blood. These receptor sequences come from a man aged 45-60 years with COVID-19, enrolled during active disease. CDR3s include the opening cysteine and the closing phenylalanine or tryptophan.

j_call: TRBJ2-7; v_call: TRBV6-2/TRBV6-3; cdr3_aa: CASSYVVDSHEQYF
j_call: TRBJ1-2; v_call: TRBV5-1; cdr3_aa: CASSLAPNYGYTF
j_call: TRBJ2-2; v_call: TRBV30; cdr3_aa: CAWSLLRGTGELFF
j_call: TRBJ2-3; v_call: TRBV27; cdr3_aa: CASSFRGNTDTQYF
j_call: TRBJ1-1; v_call: TRBV5-1; cdr3_aa: CASSREGQGHTEAFF
j_call: TRBJ1-3; v_call: TRBV5-1; cdr3_aa: CASSWTSPSGNTIYF
j_call: TRBJ2-5; v_call: TRBV3-1/TRBV3-2; cdr3_aa: CASSPRDRGMQETQYF
j_call: TRBJ1-1; v_call: TRBV7-2; cdr3_aa: CASSPGTLNTEAFF
j_call: TRBJ2-7; v_call: TRBV10-3; cdr3_aa: CAISESGLAANYEQYF
j_call: TRBJ2-2; v_call: TRBV27; cdr3_aa: CASGANTGELFF
j_call: TRBJ1-1; v_call: TRBV6-2/TRBV6-3; cdr3_aa: CASSYSRGEAFF
j_call: TRBJ2-1; v_call: TRBV9; cdr3_aa: CASSVGVAGGTNEQFF
j_call: TRBJ1-1; v_call: TRBV10-3; cdr3_aa: CAISESTGGNTEAFF
j_call: TRBJ1-1; v_call: TRBV5-4; cdr3_aa: CASSPFGFTEAFF
j_call: TRBJ2-5; v_call: TRBV7-2; cdr3_aa: CASSSRGGEETQYF
j_call: TRBJ1-5; v_call: TRBV10-1; cdr3_aa: CASSATGQPQHF
j_call: TRBJ2-1; v_call: TRBV27; cdr3_aa: CASSPWDRVVTNEQFF
j_call: TRBJ2-1; v_call: TRBV18; cdr3_aa: CASSPGLVNEQFF
j_call: TRBJ1-5; v_call: TRBV2; cdr3_aa: CASSSTGTGNQPQHF
j_call: TRBJ1-1; v_call: TRBV28; cdr3_aa: CASSGGGAQGTEAFF
j_call: TRBJ2-1; v_call: TRBV20-1; cdr3_aa: CSASRAGSSYNEQFF
j_call: TRBJ1-2; v_call: TRBV5-5; cdr3_aa: CASSRETGMGYTF
j_call: TRBJ2-1; v_call: TRBV14; cdr3_aa: CASSPRLAGYNEQFF
j_call: TRBJ2-1; v_call: TRBV6-4; cdr3_aa: CASSGSGLAGGHEQFF
j_call: TRBJ2-6; v_call: TRBV21-1; cdr3_aa: CASSRTSGSVGANVLTF
j_call: TRBJ2-3; v_call: TRBV15; cdr3_aa: CATSSGQLNTDTQYF
j_call: TRBJ1-4; v_call: TRBV5-4; cdr3_aa: CASSLVGTANEKLFF
j_call: TRBJ2-7; v_call: TRBV5-4; cdr3_aa: CASSFPGLASYEQYF
j_call: TRBJ2-3; v_call: TRBV5-6; cdr3_aa: CASRKSRTGPWDTQYF
j_call: TRBJ2-7; v_call: TRBV9; cdr3_aa: CASSVGGQGAPYEQYF
j_call: TRBJ1-2; v_call: TRBV6-2/TRBV6-3; cdr3_aa: CASSPRTGYGYTF
j_call: TRBJ2-2; v_call: TRBV24-1; cdr3_aa: CATSDLGSGGLTGELFF
j_call: TRBJ2-4; v_call: TRBV19; cdr3_aa: CASSIAPGGPNIQYF
j_call: TRBJ1-1; v_call: TRBV5-1; cdr3_aa: CASSLGDEAFF
j_call: TRBJ2-3; v_call: TRBV29-1; cdr3_aa: CSARQGASDTQYF
j_call: TRBJ2-6; v_call: TRBV7-9; cdr3_aa: CASSFTGSGANVLTF
j_call: TRBJ2-4; v_call: TRBV3-1/TRBV3-2; cdr3_aa: CASSQRAGFSKNIQYF
j_call: TRBJ2-2; v_call: TRBV19; cdr3_aa: CASSRQGTNTGELFF
j_call: TRBJ2-2; v_call: TRBV7-9; cdr3_aa: CASSLLETGGQYNTGELFF
j_call: TRBJ2-1; v_call: TRBV2; cdr3_aa: CASSEFSGLSYNEQFF
j_call: TRBJ2-1; v_call: TRBV5-4; cdr3_aa: CASSLGQLYNEQFF
j_call: TRBJ2-5; v_call: TRBV5-4; cdr3_aa: CASSLTGIQETQYF
j_call: TRBJ1-2; v_call: TRBV6-5; cdr3_aa: CASRDGGTLYGYTF
j_call: TRBJ2-1; v_call: TRBV5-8; cdr3_aa: CASSAGTARSSYNEQFF
j_call: TRBJ2-3; v_call: TRBV5-1; cdr3_aa: CASSWRQGGTDTQYF
j_call: TRBJ2-5; v_call: TRBV24-1; cdr3_aa: CATSDLATETQYF
j_call: TRBJ1-3; v_call: TRBV6-1; cdr3_aa: CASSEGSGGPGNTIYF
j_call: TRBJ2-7; v_call: TRBV5-1; cdr3_aa: CASRRAPEVYEQYF
j_call: TRBJ1-3; v_call: TRBV9; cdr3_aa: CASSSFPGVAGNTIYF
j_call: TRBJ2-3; v_call: TRBV24-1; cdr3_aa: CATSGQNTDTQYF
j_call: TRBJ2-7; v_call: TRBV6-5; cdr3_aa: CASSYSAGVHEQYF
j_call: TRBJ2-1; v_call: TRBV4-1; cdr3_aa: CASSQGGQGTYNEQFF
j_call: TRBJ2-7; v_call: TRBV7-6; cdr3_aa: CASSPRTSGSEPYEQYF
j_call: TRBJ2-5; v_call: TRBV19; cdr3_aa: CASSIAGVGETQYF
j_call: TRBJ2-3; v_call: TRBV6-5; cdr3_aa: CASRGQPTDTQYF
j_call: TRBJ1-3; v_call: TRBV7-8; cdr3_aa: CASSWDWGSGNTIYF
j_call: TRBJ1-1; v_call: TRBV5-1; cdr3_aa: CASSLGRENTEAFF